The next 5 T cell receptor beta chains were all read from a single sample in a study of T cells after yellow fever vaccination. MiXCR, run by TCRdb on the 5' RACE reads, gives a single entry per CDR3 protein. Among about 25,000 distinct CDR3 sequences, 4.5% to 7% were seen once, and the ten largest hold roughly 12%. This specimen consisted of PBMCs, either bulk or a sorted T-cell subset (CD4+, CD8+, memory, or dextramer-sorted; not recorded which), obtained 15 days after the yellow fever booster vaccination. These receptors originate from a man aged 30 to 45 who received the YFV17D yellow fever vaccine.

This clonotype is judged medium-sized. The V call is TRBV29-1, the J call TRBJ1-1; D remains unclear. The CDR3 spans 13 residues. Germline CDR1 and CDR2: SQVTM and ANQGSEA. V lost 3 bases, J lost 4 bases, and 12 bases lay in between. The CDR3 nucleotides read TGCAGCGTTGATAGGGAGGGATTCACTGAAGCTTTCTTT. Its translation: CSVDREGFTEAFF.

This clonotype is labeled medium-sized (0.01 to 0.1%). The rearrangement joins TRBV20-1 to TRBJ1-3, with D perhaps TRBD1 (5 bases). The CDR3 spans 15 residues. From germline, CDR1 is DFQATT and CDR2 SNEGSKA (reference sequence). V dropped 6 bases and J dropped 0 bases, with 15 bases sitting between them. The CDR3 is CSAIPREVSGNTIYF. The DNA for the CDR3 is TGCAGTGCCATCCCCAGGGAGGTCTCTGGAAACACCATATATTTT.

This clonotype was detected many times. The V gene is TRBV7-9, the J gene TRBJ1-1; weak D call: TRBD1 (5 bases). The CDR3 is 14 amino acids. Germline loops: CDR1 SEHNR, CDR2 FQNEAQ (reference sequence). Trimming stripped 8 bases from V and 0 bases from J, with 13 bases between. Here the CDR3 reads CASGPDSMNTEAFF. CDR3 DNA: TGTGCCAGCGGCCCCGACAGTATGAACACTGAAGCTTTCTTT.

This clonotype was seen ten or more times. The V gene is TRBV3-1, the J gene TRBJ2-3; possibly TRBD2 for D (6 bases). The CDR3 has 15 residues. V was clipped by 1 base and J by 1 base, with 9 bases between them. Germline values: CDR1 LGHDT, CDR2 YNNKEL (reference sequence). CDR3 nucleotide sequence: TGTGCCAGCAGCCAAGGGGGAGGTGGCACAGATACGCAGTATTTT. It translates to CASSQGGGGTDTQYF.

In its sample, this clonotype was seen many times. The chain recombines TRBV6-5 with TRBJ2-1; D is ambiguous. Germline values: CDR1 MNHEY, CDR2 SVGAGI. Trimming cost V 2 bases and J 12 bases, with 8 bases left between them. The CDR3 is made up of 11 amino acids. The CDR3 protein is CASSYNLVQFF. DNA for the CDR3: TGTGCCAGCAGTTACAATCTGGTGCAGTTCTTC.